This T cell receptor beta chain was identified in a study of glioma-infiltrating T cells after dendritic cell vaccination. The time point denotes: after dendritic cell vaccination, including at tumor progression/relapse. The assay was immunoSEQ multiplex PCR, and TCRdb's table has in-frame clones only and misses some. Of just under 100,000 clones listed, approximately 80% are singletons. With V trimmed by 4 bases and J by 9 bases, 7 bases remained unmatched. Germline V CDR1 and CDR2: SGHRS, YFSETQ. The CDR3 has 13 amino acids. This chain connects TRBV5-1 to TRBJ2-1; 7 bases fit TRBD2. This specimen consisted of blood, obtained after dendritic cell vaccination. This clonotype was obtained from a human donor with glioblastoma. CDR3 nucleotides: TGCGCCAGCAGCCAGTTCGGACTAGTTGAGCAGTTCTTC. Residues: CASSQFGLVEQFF.